The rows below give T cell receptor beta chains drawn from one sample of a study of early stage breast cancer tumors. Repertoires were generated with immunoSEQ multiplex PCR, while TCRdb's copy carries only in-frame clones and drops some. Of around 31,000 clones in the sample, just under 75% are singletons; the top ten hold about 4.5%. The sequencing sample was made of blood. Receptors were obtained from a person between 35 and 49 years old with breast cancer. The CDR3 runs from the conserved cysteine through the conserved F or W. The D gene is left open where the match is weak. Expanded clones are given a class, and other clones once, few, many or no size at all.

clone size,V gene,J gene,D gene,CDR3 protein,CDR3 DNA
-,TRBV29-1,TRBJ2-4,-,CSVEDTGSKNIQYF,TGCAGCGTTGAAGATACAGGGTCCAAAAACATTCAGTACTTC
few,TRBV4-1,TRBJ2-1,-,CASSPQQGLLTRNEQFF,TGCGCCAGCAGCCCCCAACAGGGACTCCTCACGAGGAATGAGCAGTTCTTC
-,TRBV6-6,TRBJ2-1,-,CASRYYRSEQFF,TGTGCCAGCAGGTACTACAGGTCCGAGCAGTTCTTC
once,TRBV27,TRBJ2-1,-,CASSLVPPGNEQFF,TGTGCCAGCAGTTTGGTTCCCCCGGGAAATGAGCAGTTCTTC
once,TRBV5-5,TRBJ1-2,TRBD1,CASSFMGQGEGYTF,TGTGCCAGCAGCTTTATGGGACAGGGAGAGGGCTACACCTTC
-,TRBV6-5,TRBJ2-5,-,CASSYSDSQGTQYF,TGTGCCAGCAGTTACTCGGACAGCCAGGGGACCCAGTACTTC
few,TRBV30,TRBJ2-6,-,CAWSKQEPHSGANVLTF,TGTGCCTGGAGCAAACAGGAGCCACACTCTGGGGCCAACGTCCTGACTTTC
medium-sized,TRBV4-1,TRBJ1-3,-,CASSQGDSGNTIYF,TGCGCCAGCAGCCAGGGGGACTCTGGAAACACCATATATTTT
-,TRBV19,TRBJ1-4,TRBD1,CASGETGAEKLFF,TGTGCCAGTGGTGAGACAGGGGCTGAAAAACTGTTTTTT
-,TRBV7-2,TRBJ1-3,-,CASSLGQRNTIYF,TGTGCCAGCAGCTTGGGGCAGCGCAACACCATATATTTT
-,TRBV18,TRBJ1-1,-,CASSQGQNTEAFF,TGTGCCAGCTCACAGGGACAGAACACTGAAGCTTTCTTT
once,TRBV6-7,TRBJ2-7,-,CASSSWRGPYEQYF,TGTGCCAGCAGTTCATGGCGGGGACCCTACGAGCAGTACTTC
-,TRBV15,TRBJ2-5,-,CATSRVGQETQYF,TGTGCCACCAGCAGAGTCGGACAAGAGACCCAGTACTTC
few,TRBV7-9,TRBJ1-1,TRBD1,CASSLWTGPNTEAFF,TGTGCCAGCAGCTTGTGGACAGGGCCGAACACTGAAGCTTTCTTT
few,TRBV4-3,TRBJ2-3,TRBD2,CASSHTSGSDTQYF,TGCGCCAGCAGCCATACTAGCGGGAGTGATACGCAGTATTTT
-,TRBV28,TRBJ2-7,TRBD1,CASTDRQGAYEQYF,TGTGCCAGCACCGACCGACAGGGGGCCTACGAGCAGTACTTC
-,TRBV5-6,TRBJ2-5,TRBD1,CASSSGTGNRETQYF,TGTGCCAGCAGCTCCGGGACAGGGAACCGAGAGACCCAGTACTTC
once,TRBV2,TRBJ2-1,TRBD1,CASSRTGSGNEQFF,TGTGCCAGCTCACGGACAGGGTCGGGGAATGAGCAGTTCTTC
-,TRBV27,TRBJ1-1,-,CASSSSLGTEAFF,TGTGCCAGCAGTTCCTCCCTGGGCACTGAAGCTTTCTTT
-,TRBV7-3,TRBJ1-1,-,CASSLTSRTEAFF,TGTGCCAGCAGCTTAACTTCGAGGACTGAAGCTTTCTTT
few,TRBV7-9,TRBJ1-5,-,CASSPNTEVDQPQHF,TGTGCCAGCAGCCCAAATACAGAGGTGGATCAGCCCCAGCATTTT
-,TRBV27,TRBJ1-1,-,CASRSMGIEGTEAFF,TGTGCCAGCCGCAGTATGGGGATAGAAGGCACTGAAGCTTTCTTT
few,TRBV9,TRBJ2-5,-,CASSPRGRETQYF,TGTGCCAGCAGCCCCCGGGGTAGAGAGACCCAGTACTTC
-,TRBV7-9,TRBJ2-1,-,CASSSLAGLRRRVF,TGTGCCAGCAGCTCTCTGGCGGGCCTACGGAGGCGAGTCTTC
-,TRBV6-5,TRBJ2-7,-,CASTRGLTSYEQYF,TGTGCCAGCACCCGAGGACTGACCTCCTACGAGCAGTACTTC
once,TRBV6-5,TRBJ2-5,-,CASSYSGGTQYF,TGTGCCAGCAGTTACTCAGGTGGGACCCAGTACTTC
-,TRBV7-9,TRBJ1-4,-,CASSLIDEKLFF,TGTGCCAGCAGCTTAATTGATGAAAAACTGTTTTTT
-,TRBV30,TRBJ2-3,TRBD1,CAWEGTGTDTQYF,TGTGCCTGGGAGGGGACAGGGACAGATACGCAGTATTTT
-,TRBV5-1,TRBJ2-5,-,CASRYTVQETQYF,TGCGCCAGCAGGTACACAGTCCAAGAGACCCAGTACTTC
-,TRBV6-1,TRBJ2-1,TRBD1,CAGRPGGGNEQFF,TGTGCCGGTCGACCAGGGGGCGGGAATGAGCAGTTCTTC
-,TRBV19,TRBJ2-2,TRBD1,CASSGGQGAGTGELFF,TGTGCCAGTAGTGGGGGACAGGGGGCGGGCACCGGGGAGCTGTTTTTT
few,TRBV16,TRBJ1-2,-,CASSPPLTGNHYGYTF,TGTGCCAGCAGCCCACCACTAACAGGGAATCACTATGGCTACACCTTC
-,TRBV18,TRBJ2-5,-,CASSLEETQYF,TGTGCCAGCTCACTCGAAGAGACCCAGTACTTC
-,TRBV5-1,TRBJ2-1,TRBD1,CASSLARDRVANEQFF,TGCGCCAGCAGCTTGGCTAGGGACAGGGTCGCAAATGAGCAGTTCTTC
-,TRBV13,TRBJ1-2,-,CASSTGRRIYGYTF,TGTGCCAGCAGCACCGGACGACGTATCTATGGCTACACCTTC
-,TRBV5-3,TRBJ1-5,-,CARSRNQPQHF,TGTGCCAGAAGCAGGAACCAGCCCCAGCATTTT
-,TRBV7-8,TRBJ1-3,-,CASSPSREMTIYF,TGTGCCAGCAGCCCAAGCAGGGAGATGACCATATATTTT
-,TRBV10-3,TRBJ2-5,TRBD2,CAIRRTSGVGETQYF,TGTGCCATCAGACGCACTAGCGGGGTTGGAGAGACCCAGTACTTC
-,TRBV19,TRBJ2-2,-,CASSIQGVTGELFF,TGTGCCAGTAGTATACAGGGTGTGACCGGGGAGCTGTTTTTT
-,TRBV7-2,TRBJ2-7,-,CASSLDRIEQYF,TGTGCCAGCAGCTTAGACAGGATCGAGCAGTACTTC
-,TRBV6-6,TRBJ2-2,TRBD2,CASTRSGRLTGELFF,TGTGCCAGCACTAGAAGCGGGAGGTTGACCGGGGAGCTGTTTTTT
few,TRBV28,TRBJ1-5,TRBD1,CASSPTGDGNQPQHF,TGTGCCAGCAGTCCCACAGGGGACGGCAATCAGCCCCAGCATTTT